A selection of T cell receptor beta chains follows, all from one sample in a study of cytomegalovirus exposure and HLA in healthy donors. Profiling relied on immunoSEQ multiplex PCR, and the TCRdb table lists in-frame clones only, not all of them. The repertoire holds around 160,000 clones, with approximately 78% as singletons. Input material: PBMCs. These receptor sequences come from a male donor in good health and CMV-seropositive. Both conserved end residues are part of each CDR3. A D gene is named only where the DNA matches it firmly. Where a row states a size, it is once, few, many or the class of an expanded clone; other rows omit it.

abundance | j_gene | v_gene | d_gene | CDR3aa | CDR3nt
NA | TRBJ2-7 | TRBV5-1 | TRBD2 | CASSPGLAGHYEQYF | TGCGCCAGCAGCCCGGGACTAGCGGGCCATTACGAGCAGTACTTC
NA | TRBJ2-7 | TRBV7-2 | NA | CASSLRFPGSYEQYF | TGTGCCAGCAGCTTAAGATTTCCAGGGTCCTACGAGCAGTACTTC
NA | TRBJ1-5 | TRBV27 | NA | CASSLRRHQPQHF | TGTGCCAGCAGTTTGCGGCGCCATCAGCCCCAGCATTTT
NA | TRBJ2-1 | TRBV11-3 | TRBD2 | CASSLSGAISNEQFF | TGTGCCAGCAGCTTAAGCGGGGCCATCTCGAATGAGCAGTTCTTC
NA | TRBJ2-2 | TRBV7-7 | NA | CASSLDSGGELFF | TGTGCCAGCAGCTTAGATTCCGGCGGGGAGCTGTTTTTT
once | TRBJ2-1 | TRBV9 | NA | CASSILMGGYNEQFF | TGTGCCAGTAGTATTTTAATGGGGGGCTACAATGAGCAGTTCTTC
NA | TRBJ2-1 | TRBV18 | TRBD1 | CASSPNARTGGLEQFF | TGTGCCAGCTCACCGAATGCGCGGACAGGGGGCCTTGAGCAGTTCTTC
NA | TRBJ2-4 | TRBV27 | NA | CASRDLDRNSQYF | TGTGCCAGCAGGGATTTGGACAGAAACAGTCAGTACTTC
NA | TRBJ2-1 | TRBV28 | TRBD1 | CASTSQGHNEQFF | TGTGCCTCGACGTCACAGGGGCACAATGAGCAGTTCTTC
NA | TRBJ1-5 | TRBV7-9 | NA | CASSLSGSTSNQPQHF | TGTGCCAGCAGCTTATCAGGGTCTACGAGCAATCAGCCCCAGCATTTT
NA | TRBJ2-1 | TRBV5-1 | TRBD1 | CASRLTGTGGDRLQFF | TGCGCCAGCAGGCTAACCGGGACAGGGGGGGATCGATTACAGTTCTTC
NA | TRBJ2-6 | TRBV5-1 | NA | CASSVYSSSGANGLTF | TGCGCCAGCAGCGTATACAGTAGCTCTGGGGCCAACGGCCTGACTTTC
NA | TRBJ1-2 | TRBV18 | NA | CASSQDSNYGYTF | TGTGCCAGCTCGCAGGATTCGAACTATGGCTACACCTTC
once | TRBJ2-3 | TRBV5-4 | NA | CASSQTSSPRDTQYF | TGTGCCAGCAGCCAAACTAGCTCCCCCCGGGATACGCAGTATTTT
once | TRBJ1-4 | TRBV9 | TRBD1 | CASSFRDRANEKLFF | TGTGCCAGCAGCTTCCGGGACAGAGCTAATGAAAAACTGTTTTTT
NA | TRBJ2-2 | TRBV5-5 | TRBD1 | CASSLSIGTAATGELFF | TGTGCCAGCAGCTTGTCAATTGGGACAGCTGCCACCGGGGAGCTGTTTTTT
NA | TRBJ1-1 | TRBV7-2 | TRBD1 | CASSSGQPNAEAFF | TGTGCCAGCAGCTCGGGACAGCCGAACGCTGAAGCTTTCTTT
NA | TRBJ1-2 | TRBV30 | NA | CAWLSNQGRWYGYTF | TGTGCCTGGCTCAGCAACCAGGGGAGATGGTATGGCTACACCTTC